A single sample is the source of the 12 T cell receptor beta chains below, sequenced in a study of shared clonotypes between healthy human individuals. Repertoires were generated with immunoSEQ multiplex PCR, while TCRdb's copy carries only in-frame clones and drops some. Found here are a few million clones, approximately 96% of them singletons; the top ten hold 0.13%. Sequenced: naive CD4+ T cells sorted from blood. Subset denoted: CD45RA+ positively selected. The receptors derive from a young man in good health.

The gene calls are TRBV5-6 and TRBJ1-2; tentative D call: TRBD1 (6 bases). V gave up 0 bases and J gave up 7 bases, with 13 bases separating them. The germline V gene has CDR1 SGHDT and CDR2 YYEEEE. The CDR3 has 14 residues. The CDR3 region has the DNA TGTGCCAGCAGCTTGGGACAGGTCTTTGGTGGCTACACCTTC. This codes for CASSLGQVFGGYTF.

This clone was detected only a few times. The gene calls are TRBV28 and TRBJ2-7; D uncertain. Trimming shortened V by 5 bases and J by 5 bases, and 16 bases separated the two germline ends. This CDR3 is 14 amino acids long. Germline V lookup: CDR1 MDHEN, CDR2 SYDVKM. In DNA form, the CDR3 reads TGTGCCAGCAGTAGCCCGGAGAATAACGACGAGCAGTACTTC. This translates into CASSSPENNDEQYF.

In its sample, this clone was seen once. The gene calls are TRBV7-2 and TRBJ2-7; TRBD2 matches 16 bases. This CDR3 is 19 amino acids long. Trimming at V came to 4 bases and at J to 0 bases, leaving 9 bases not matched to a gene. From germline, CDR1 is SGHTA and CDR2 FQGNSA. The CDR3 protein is CASSSPGTSGRVISYEQYF. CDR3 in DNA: TGTGCCAGCAGCTCCCCGGGGACTAGCGGGAGGGTGATCTCCTACGAGCAGTACTTC.

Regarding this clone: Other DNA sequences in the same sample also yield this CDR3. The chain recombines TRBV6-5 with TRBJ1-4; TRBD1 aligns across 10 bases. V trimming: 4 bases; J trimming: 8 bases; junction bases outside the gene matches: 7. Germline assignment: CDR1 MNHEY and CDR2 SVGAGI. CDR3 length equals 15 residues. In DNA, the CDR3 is TGTGCCAGCAGTTCCCGGACAGGGGGAAGGGAAAAACTGTTTTTT. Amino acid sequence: CASSSRTGGREKLFF.

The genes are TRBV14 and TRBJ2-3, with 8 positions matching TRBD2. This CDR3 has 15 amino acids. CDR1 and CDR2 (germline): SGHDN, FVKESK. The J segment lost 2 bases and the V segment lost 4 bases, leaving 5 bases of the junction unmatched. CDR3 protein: CASSRRGEITDTQYF. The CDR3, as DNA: TGTGCCAGCAGCCGGCGGGGGGAAATCACAGATACGCAGTATTTT.

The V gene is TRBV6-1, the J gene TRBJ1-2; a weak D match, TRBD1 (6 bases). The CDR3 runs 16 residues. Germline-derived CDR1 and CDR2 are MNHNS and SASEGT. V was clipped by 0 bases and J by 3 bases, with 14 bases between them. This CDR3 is CASSEAFSGAYYGYTF. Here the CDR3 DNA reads TGTGCCAGCAGTGAAGCGTTCTCGGGGGCCTACTATGGCTACACCTTC.

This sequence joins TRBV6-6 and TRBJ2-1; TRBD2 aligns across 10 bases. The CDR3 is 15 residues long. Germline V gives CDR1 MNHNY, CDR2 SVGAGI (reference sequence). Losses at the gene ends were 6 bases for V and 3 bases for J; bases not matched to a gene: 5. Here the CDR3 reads CASRWASGGYNEQFF. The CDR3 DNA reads TGTGCCAGCAGGTGGGCTAGCGGGGGCTACAATGAGCAGTTCTTC.

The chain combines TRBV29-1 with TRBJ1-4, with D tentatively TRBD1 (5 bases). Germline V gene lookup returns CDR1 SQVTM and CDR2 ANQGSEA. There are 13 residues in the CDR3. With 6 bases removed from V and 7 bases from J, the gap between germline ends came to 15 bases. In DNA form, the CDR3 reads TGCAGCGTCGCTGGGGGGAGAGGTGAAAAACTGTTTTTT. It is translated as CSVAGGRGEKLFF. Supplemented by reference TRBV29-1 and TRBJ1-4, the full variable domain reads SAVISQKPSRDICQRGTSLTIQCQVDSQVTMMFWYRQQPGQSLTLIATANQGSEATYESGFVIDKFPISRPNLTFSTLTVSNMSPEDSSIYLCSVAGGRGEKLFFGSGTQLSVL.

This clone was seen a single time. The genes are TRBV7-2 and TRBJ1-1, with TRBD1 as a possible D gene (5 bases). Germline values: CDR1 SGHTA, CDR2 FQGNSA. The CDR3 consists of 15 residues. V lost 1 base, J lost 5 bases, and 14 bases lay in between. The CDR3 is CASSLEPGRRTEAFF. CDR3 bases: TGTGCCAGCAGCTTAGAACCAGGGCGTAGGACTGAAGCTTTCTTT.

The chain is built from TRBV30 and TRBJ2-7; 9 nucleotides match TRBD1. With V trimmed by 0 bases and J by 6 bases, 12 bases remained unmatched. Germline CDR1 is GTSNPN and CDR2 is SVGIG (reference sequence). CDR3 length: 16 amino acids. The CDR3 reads CAWSVLGGQGKREQYF. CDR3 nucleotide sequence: TGTGCCTGGAGTGTACTGGGGGGACAGGGAAAGCGCGAGCAGTACTTC.

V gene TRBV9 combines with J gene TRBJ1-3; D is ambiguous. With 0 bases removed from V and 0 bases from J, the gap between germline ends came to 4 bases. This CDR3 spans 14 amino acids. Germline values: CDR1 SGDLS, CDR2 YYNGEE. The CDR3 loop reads CASSVDASGNTIYF. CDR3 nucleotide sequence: TGTGCCAGCAGCGTAGATGCCTCTGGAAACACCATATATTTT.

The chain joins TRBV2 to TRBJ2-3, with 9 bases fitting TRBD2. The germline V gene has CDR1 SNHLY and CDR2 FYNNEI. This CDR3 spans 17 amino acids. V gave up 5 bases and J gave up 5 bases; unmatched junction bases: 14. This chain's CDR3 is CASSWGAGGPGLDTQYF. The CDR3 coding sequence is TGTGCCAGCAGTTGGGGCGCGGGAGGGCCGGGGTTAGATACGCAGTATTTT.